One and the same sample provided the 32 T cell receptor beta chains below, sequenced in a study of blood T cell repertoires in COVID-19. Here immunoSEQ multiplex PCR was the method, and the copy in TCRdb shows in-frame clones only, minus some. Altogether 200,000 or so clones are present, more than 65% being singletons, with the ten largest covering 2.3%. The specimen sequenced was peripheral blood. Every receptor here comes from a woman aged 60 to 75 with acute or convalescent COVID-19.

The rearrangement uses TRBV6-1 and TRBJ1-5; weak D call: TRBD1 (5 bases). The ends were cut back, 1 base at V and 4 bases at J, with 14 bases in the middle. This CDR3 contains 16 residues. Germline V lookup: CDR1 MNHNS, CDR2 SASEGT. Written as DNA, the CDR3 is TGTGCCAGCAGTGAAGGTATAGGGGCTGGGAATCAGCCCCAGCATTTT. Translating gives CASSEGIGAGNQPQHF.

The genes are TRBV30 and TRBJ2-1; TRBD2 might be the D (6 bases). CDR1 GTSNPN and CDR2 SVGIG come from the germline V gene (reference sequence). V was cut by 3 bases and J by 10 bases, with 19 bases left in between. CDR3 size: 14 residues. The DNA for the CDR3 is TGTGCCTGGAGAGCAACGGGAGCTAGGAAGGAGCAGTTCTTC. It specifies CAWRATGARKEQFF.

The V and J genes are TRBV6-2 or TRBV6-3 and TRBJ1-1; D might be TRBD1 (5 bases). V was cut by 4 bases and J by 3 bases, with 12 bases left in between. Germline V lookup: CDR1 MNHEY, CDR2 SVGEGT. The CDR3 is 14 residues long. Written as DNA, the CDR3 is TGTGCCAGCAGTTTCCAGGGAGGGGACACTGAAGCTTTCTTT. Protein product: CASSFQGGDTEAFF.

J is TRBJ2-1 and V is TRBV6-2 or TRBV6-3; 8 bases align to TRBD2. Trimming took 1 base from V and 5 from J; bases not matched to a gene: 4. The CDR3 contains 15 residues. CDR1 and CDR2 from the germline V gene are MNHEY and SVGEGT. DNA for the CDR3: TGTGCCAGCAGTTACTGGCGGGGGGCAAACAATGAGCAGTTCTTC. Protein: CASSYWRGANNEQFF.

The chain uses TRBV2 and TRBJ1-3; no firm D call. Trimming left V 6 bases short and J 4 bases short, with 13 bases between. This CDR3 region has 14 residues. The V gene's germline CDR1 is SNHLY and CDR2 FYNNEI. The chain's CDR3 is CASSEGVWGNTIYF. Written as DNA, the CDR3 is TGTGCCAGCAGCGAGGGAGTTTGGGGAAACACCATATATTTT.

V is TRBV2 and J is TRBJ1-2, with unresolved D. V was shortened by 4 bases and J by 4 bases, with 7 bases between the two germline ends. The CDR3 sequence is 12 residues long. Germline CDR1 and CDR2: SNHLY and FYNNEI. The CDR3: CASSATTYGYTF. DNA for the CDR3: TGTGCCAGCAGTGCGACTACCTATGGCTACACCTTC.

In its sample, this clone was seen once. The CDR3 ends on some other residue instead of the conserved phenylalanine or tryptophan, so this is likely a read error. The chain employs TRBV6-5 and TRBJ1-2, with a weak D call TRBD1 (6 bases). V lost 6 bases to trimming and J lost 4 bases, with 12 bases between them. The CDR3 loop spans 13 amino acids. Germline V gene data show CDR1 as MNHEY and CDR2 as SVGAGI. In DNA form, the CDR3 reads TGTGCCAGCAGCCGACAGGTCGGCTATGGCTACACCTCC. This translates into CASSRQVGYGYTS.

The rearrangement uses TRBV2 and TRBJ1-5, with 7 positions matching TRBD1. Germline loops: CDR1 SNHLY, CDR2 FYNNEI. Trimming removed 4 bases from V and 4 bases from J; junction bases left unmatched: 10. The CDR3 has 16 amino acids. CDR3: CASSVRRQGPNQPQHF. In nucleotides, the CDR3 is TGTGCCAGCAGTGTCCGGAGACAGGGTCCAAATCAGCCCCAGCATTTT. The full variable domain, rest sourced from reference TRBV2 and TRBJ1-5, is EPEVTQTPSHQVTQMGQEVILRCVPISNHLYFYWYRQILGQKVEFLVSFYNNEISEKSEIFDDQFSVERPDGSNFTLKIRSTKLEDSAMYFCASSVRRQGPNQPQHFGDGTRLSIL.

The rearrangement uses TRBV19 and TRBJ2-7; TRBD1 matches at 7 bases. The CDR3 consists of 14 residues. V gave up 5 bases and J gave up 7 bases; unmatched junction bases: 11. Germline lookup yields CDR1 LNHDA and CDR2 SQIVND (reference sequence). CDR3 sequence (DNA): TGTGCCAGTAGTTGGAGACAGGGAGTTTTGGAGCAGTACTTC. Protein product: CASSWRQGVLEQYF.

The rearrangement uses TRBV5-3 and TRBJ1-5, with D possibly TRBD1 on 6 matching bases. TRBV5-3 is identified as an open reading frame with a role that is uncertain. The CDR3 has 20 residues. Trimming removed 0 bases from V and 0 bases from J, with 22 bases in between. CDR3 residues: CARSLELGRGRDNSNQPQHF. As DNA, the CDR3 is TGTGCCAGAAGCTTGGAGTTGGGCAGGGGAAGAGATAATAGCAATCAGCCCCAGCATTTT.

The rearrangement uses TRBV20-1 and TRBJ2-4, with 7 bases identical to TRBD1. The V gene's germline CDR1 is DFQATT and CDR2 SNEGSKA (reference sequence). V trimming: 3 bases; J trimming: 1 base; junction bases outside the gene matches: 3. The CDR3 sequence is 14 residues long. CDR3 loop: CSASRGHAKNIQYF. In DNA, the CDR3 is TGCAGTGCTAGTAGGGGGCACGCCAAAAACATTCAGTACTTC.

This clone was seen more than once but under ten times. Written as DNA, the CDR3 is TGTGCCAGCAGCTTGGGGACAGGGCAAGGAACAAAACTGTTTTTT. Its protein is CASSLGTGQGTKLFF. V usage is TRBV5-5 and J usage is TRBJ1-4, with 8 bases lining up with TRBD1. The germline CDR1 and CDR2 sequences are SGHKS and YYEKEE (reference sequence). Germline trimming cut 0 bases from V and 10 bases from J; bases unmatched to any gene: 8. The CDR3 extends over 15 amino acids.

This clone showed up just a few times. CDR3 loop: CASSSLRVITYNEQFF. The CDR3 DNA is TGTGCCAGCAGCTCGCTGAGGGTCATCACCTACAATGAGCAGTTCTTC. The V and J genes are TRBV7-2 and TRBJ2-1, with D perhaps matching TRBD2 (5 bases). The germline CDR1 and CDR2 sequences are SGHTA and FQGNSA. V was trimmed by 4 bases and J by 2 bases, leaving 15 bases between them. This CDR3 contains 16 residues.

The DNA for the CDR3 is TGTGCCAGCAGAACGGGACAGGGGAGCTACGAGCAGTACTTC. Protein sequence: CASRTGQGSYEQYF. V gene TRBV2 combines with J gene TRBJ2-7; 10 bases align to TRBD1. CDR3 length: 14 amino acids. Germline V gene data show CDR1 as SNHLY and CDR2 as FYNNEI. Unmatched junction bases numbered 5, after V lost 6 bases and J lost 3 bases.

This rearrangement joins TRBV19 to TRBJ1-6; no firm D call. Per germline, CDR1 LNHDA and CDR2 SQIVND (reference sequence). V gave up 5 bases and J gave up 6 bases, with 17 bases separating them. The CDR3 contains 16 residues. CDR3 sequence reads: CASSRGGPSSNSPLHF. CDR3 nucleotide sequence: TGTGCCAGTAGTCGGGGAGGGCCATCAAGTAATTCACCCCTCCACTTT.

The table lists this clone with a few counts. The V gene is TRBV4-1, the J gene TRBJ1-5, with D perhaps TRBD1 (6 bases). Germline lookup yields CDR1 MGHRA and CDR2 YSYEKL. Trimming stripped 3 bases from V and 3 bases from J, with 12 bases between. The CDR3 is 15 amino acids. The CDR3: CASSHTGTINQPQHF. The CDR3, as DNA: TGCGCCAGCAGCCATACAGGGACCATCAATCAGCCCCAGCATTTT.

The chain links TRBV6-1 to TRBJ1-1; 7 nucleotides agree with TRBD1. V lost 4 bases to trimming and J lost 1 base; unmatched junction nucleotides: 9. Germline V gene data show CDR1 as MNHNS and CDR2 as SASEGT. CDR3 length equals 16 residues. The CDR3 bases are TGTGCCAGCAGTGCCCACAGGGGAGAAGGGAACACTGAAGCTTTCTTT. It is translated as CASSAHRGEGNTEAFF.

V usage is TRBV7-9 and J usage is TRBJ1-1, with a weak D call TRBD1 (6 bases). The CDR3 runs to 14 residues. Germline-derived CDR1 and CDR2 are SEHNR and FQNEAQ (reference sequence). V was shortened by 1 base and J by 6 bases, with 12 bases between the two germline ends. The CDR3 here is CASSLVPGHPEAFF. In DNA form, the CDR3 reads TGTGCCAGCAGCTTAGTACCGGGACACCCTGAAGCTTTCTTT.

This sequence joins TRBV28 and TRBJ2-7; D remains ambiguous. CDR1 and CDR2 from the germline V gene are MDHEN and SYDVKM. The CDR3 loop spans 11 amino acids. V was pared by 4 bases and J by 1 base, with 2 bases between. DNA of the CDR3: TGTGCCAGCAGTTCGTCCTACGAGCAGTACTTC. Protein product: CASSSSYEQYF.

The chain joins TRBV10-3 to TRBJ2-7; the match to TRBD1 covers 8 bases. The CDR3 totals 14 residues. The germline gives CDR1 ENHRY, CDR2 SYGVKD. V lost 5 bases, J lost 2 bases, and 5 bases stayed unmatched. Here the CDR3 DNA reads TGTGCCATCAGTCAGGGGGCGATAGCCTACGAGCAGTACTTC. Translated: CAISQGAIAYEQYF.

Written as DNA, the CDR3 is TGTGCCAGCAGCACCACTCTAGCGGACTCCTACAATGAGCAGTTCTTC. It encodes CASSTTLADSYNEQFF. V usage is TRBV9 and J usage is TRBJ2-1, with TRBD2 identical over 7 bases. The CDR3 has 16 residues. Germline CDR1 and CDR2: SGDLS and YYNGEE. J was trimmed by 0 bases and V by 4 bases; bases with no gene match: 7.

This sequence joins TRBV12-2 and TRBJ2-2; TRBD2 is the table's D call and was not checked against the DNA. TRBV12-2 is noted as a pseudogene. The CDR3 totals 18 residues. CDR3 in DNA: TGTGCAAGTCGCCTGCGGACTAGCGGGGGGGCCTGCACCGGGGAGCTGTTTTTT. This codes for CASRLRTSGGACTGELFF.

V gene TRBV14 combines with J gene TRBJ2-7; D may be TRBD2 (7 bases). The ends were cut back, 2 bases at V and 2 bases at J, with 19 bases in the middle. Germline CDR1 reads SGHDN; CDR2 reads FVKESK. This CDR3 has 17 residues. The CDR3 loop is CASSQRGIGGPAYEQYF. CDR3 nucleotides: TGTGCCAGCAGCCAAAGAGGGATCGGGGGGCCCGCCTACGAGCAGTACTTC.

J is TRBJ1-4 and V is TRBV4-1; 8 bases map to TRBD1. The CDR3 consists of 17 residues. The V segment lost 0 bases and the J segment 3 bases; nucleotides outside the gene matches: 6. The germline CDR1 and CDR2 sequences are MGHRA and YSYEKL. The chain's CDR3 is CASSQDPQGAANEKLFF. CDR3 nucleotides: TGCGCCAGCAGCCAAGATCCTCAGGGGGCGGCTAATGAAAAACTGTTTTTT.

This clone was seen only a few times. The chain is built from TRBV5-1 and TRBJ2-2; 14 bases line up with TRBD2. CDR3 length equals 17 residues. The germline V gene encodes CDR1 SGHRS and CDR2 YFSETQ. V lost 3 bases, J lost 4 bases, and 5 bases stayed unmatched. CDR3 residues: CASSSGLAGGGTGELFF. Here the CDR3 DNA reads TGCGCCAGCAGCTCCGGACTAGCGGGGGGAGGCACCGGGGAGCTGTTTTTT.

J is TRBJ1-2 and V is TRBV10-3; D is uncertain. Trimming took 7 bases from V and 6 from J, leaving 21 bases between them. This CDR3 spans 15 amino acids. Germline CDR1 is ENHRY and CDR2 is SYGVKD. CDR3 in amino acids: CAIKEGIGPINGYTF. DNA for the CDR3: TGTGCCATCAAAGAGGGCATTGGACCTATTAATGGCTACACCTTC.

The DNA of the CDR3 is TGTGCCAGCAGCTCCGCCCAAGTGGTAGCGGGGTTGGTAACAGATACGCAGTATTTT. This sequence encodes CASSSAQVVAGLVTDTQYF. V and J are TRBV7-9 and TRBJ2-3, with 8 nucleotides matching TRBD2. V gave up 4 bases and J gave up 3 bases; unmatched junction bases: 18. Germline V gene sequence: CDR1 SEHNR, CDR2 FQNEAQ (reference sequence). The CDR3 sequence is 19 residues long.

This clone showed up just once. This chain links TRBV11-2 with TRBJ2-3; the match to TRBD2 covers 7 bases. Losses at the gene ends were 6 bases for V and 2 bases for J; bases not matched to a gene: 5. Germline-derived CDR1 and CDR2 are SGHAT and FQNNGV. The CDR3 sequence is 14 residues long. The CDR3 sequence is CASSLGGYTDTQYF. In nucleotides, the CDR3 is TGTGCCAGCAGTCTGGGGGGGTACACAGATACGCAGTATTTT.

The chain joins TRBV3-1 (or the pseudogene TRBV3-2) to TRBJ2-2; TRBD2 might be the D (6 bases). The germline V gene encodes CDR1 LGHDT and CDR2 YNNKEL (reference sequence). Trimming stripped 4 bases from V and 5 bases from J, with 14 bases between. The CDR3 totals 15 residues. In DNA, the CDR3 is TGTGCCAGCAGCCCGTGTTGGGGGGATACCGGGGAGCTGTTTTTT. It encodes CASSPCWGDTGELFF.

The chain has TRBV28 and TRBJ1-6; D may be TRBD1 (5 bases). Germline assignment: CDR1 MDHEN and CDR2 SYDVKM. V shed 6 bases and J shed 9 bases, with 9 bases lying between them. There are 12 residues in the CDR3. The CDR3 spells CASRGGTSPLHF. CDR3 bases: TGTGCCAGCAGGGGGGGGACTTCACCCCTCCACTTT.

The chain joins TRBV6-2 or TRBV6-3 to TRBJ2-5; TRBD1 or TRBD2 may be the D gene (5 bases each). CDR1 is MNHEY and CDR2 is SVGEGT in the germline V gene. The V gene lost 6 bases and the J gene lost 1 base, with 6 bases spanning the gap. This CDR3 spans 12 amino acids. In DNA form, the CDR3 reads TGTGCCAGCAGCGGGGCCCAAGAGACCCAGTACTTC. It translates to CASSGAQETQYF.

J is TRBJ2-7 and V is TRBV2; TRBD1 agrees at 8 bases. V trimming: 6 bases; J trimming: 3 bases; junction bases outside the gene matches: 4. Germline V CDR1 and CDR2: SNHLY, FYNNEI. The length of the CDR3 is 13 residues. DNA of the CDR3: TGTGCCAGCAGCACAGGGGGGTTCTACGAGCAGTACTTC. It codes for CASSTGGFYEQYF.